The clone carrying this T cell receptor beta chain was counted only a few times. Antigen: not known. This sequence may be a read error, since a much larger clone differs from it by one base. All donors came from Russia, were Caucasian and healthy, and spanned ages roughly 6 to 95. Isolating PBMCs gave at least 6 million of these cells per sample. The data belong to a study of blood T cells in healthy people across ages. Study-wide results and caveats: Both higher diversity and more naive CD4+ cells marked long-lived donors when set against aged donors.

PCR was performed a second time for 7 to 11 cycles using a sample-barcoded 5' primer and a J-beta primer mix. A single record per CDR3 protein comes from TCRdb applying MiXCR to the 5' RACE reads. The table includes just under 900,000 distinct CDR3 sequences, more than 25% detected once. This CDR3 has 13 residues. Between the trimmed V and J ends, which lost 8 bases and 11 bases, there was a span of 21 bases. The TCR originated in a woman of 80 years or more in good health. The chain couples TRBV12-3 or TRBV12-4 to TRBJ2-5, with D possibly matching TRBD2 (6 bases). Sequences were obtained from blood. The CDR3 reads CASRTISNNEQYF. Written as DNA, the CDR3 is TGTGCCAGCCGGACTATATCAAACAATGAGCAGTACTTC.